This is a list of T cell receptor beta chains from one sample in a study of blood T cell repertoires in COVID-19. Produced via immunoSEQ multiplex PCR; TCRdb's table is partial and in-frame only. The sample consists of 55,000 to 75,000 clones, around 73% of them appearing once. Sequencing was done on a sample of peripheral blood. These receptors all come from a man older than 75 with active or convalescent COVID-19. CDR3s include the opening cysteine and the closing phenylalanine or tryptophan. Size is stated for part of the rows, as once, few or many counts, or as a class when the clone is expanded.

abundance,j_gene,v_gene,CDR3aa
NA,TRBJ1-3,TRBV4-2,CASSRQGLLGNTIYF
NA,TRBJ2-7,TRBV6-5,CASSFSQANYEQYF
few,TRBJ1-4,TRBV20-1,CSASRQGGATNEKLFF
NA,TRBJ2-1,TRBV6-5,CASRLGQFNEQFF
few,TRBJ1-1,TRBV3-1/TRBV3-2,CASSPLMNTEAFF
NA,TRBJ2-1,TRBV5-5,CASSSQRGAANEQFF
few,TRBJ2-7,TRBV5-4,CASSLASDEQYF
NA,TRBJ1-2,TRBV6-5,CASSYKGGIYGYTF
NA,TRBJ2-7,TRBV6-6,CASSYKGDYEQYF
once,TRBJ2-2,TRBV5-1,CARSPGGGNTGELFF
NA,TRBJ1-2,TRBV27,CASSPDRGYGYTF
NA,TRBJ2-1,TRBV4-1,CASSRLPGQGSTYNEQFF
few,TRBJ1-6,TRBV25-1,CASSEHTSGVSPLHF